The present T cell receptor beta chain was sequenced within a study of blood T cell repertoires in COVID-19. The participants were between roughly 18 and 100 years old and came from some 23 US areas. Cohorts were determined from participant-reported clinical history. Recovered Cohort 3 donors showed two negative PCRs, clearance, or symptom resolution. Authors' processing steps: Reference gene primer amplification in the assay estimated nucleated cell counts. Only in-frame clones appear in the TCRdb table, and some are missing; sequencing was by immunoSEQ multiplex PCR. D and trimming were read from the DNA, whereas the V and J calls and clone size are those reported in that table. The table lists around 210,000 clones, roughly 90% of them singletons. This TCR came from a woman between 18 and 29 years old who had recovered from COVID-19. The sequenced sample was PBMCs or T cells enriched from blood (not recorded which).

The CDR3 region is CASSDGGALGETQYF. The CDR3 DNA follows: TGTGCCAGCAGTGATGGCGGTGCCCTAGGAGAGACCCAGTACTTC. The V gene is TRBV6-1, the J gene TRBJ2-5; D is unresolved. The CDR3 has 15 residues. The germline V gene has CDR1 MNHNS and CDR2 SASEGT. Trimming removed 3 bases at V and 4 bases at J, with 15 bases between.